This TCR beta chain is drawn from a study of blood T cell repertoires in COVID-19. Study context: The United States, Italy and Spain provided the acute and convalescent COVID-19 samples. T cells, B-cell-depleted T cells, or PBMCs provided the cDNA or gDNA that served as material.

Per the study methods: Amplifying reference gene primers gave estimates of nucleated cell counts. The table came from immunoSEQ multiplex PCR; TCRdb's copy has only in-frame clones and leaves some out. V and J calls and clone size follow that table, whereas D and trimming were derived from the DNA. The sample lists about 250,000 clones, around 89% occurring once. Germline V gene sequence: CDR1 SGHRS, CDR2 YFSETQ. The length of the CDR3 is 13 residues. The V end lost 1 base, the J end lost 6 bases, and 10 bases lay between the germline ends. Seattle patient enrollment occurred during active infection, with longitudinal follow-up thereafter.

This clonotype was obtained from an older woman with COVID-19, enrolled during active disease. The rearrangement uses TRBV5-1 and TRBJ1-1; weak D call: TRBD1 (6 bases). Sequencing was performed on peripheral blood. CDR3 region: CASSLPPGAEAFF. DNA for the CDR3: TGCGCCAGCAGCTTGCCCCCAGGGGCTGAAGCTTTCTTT.